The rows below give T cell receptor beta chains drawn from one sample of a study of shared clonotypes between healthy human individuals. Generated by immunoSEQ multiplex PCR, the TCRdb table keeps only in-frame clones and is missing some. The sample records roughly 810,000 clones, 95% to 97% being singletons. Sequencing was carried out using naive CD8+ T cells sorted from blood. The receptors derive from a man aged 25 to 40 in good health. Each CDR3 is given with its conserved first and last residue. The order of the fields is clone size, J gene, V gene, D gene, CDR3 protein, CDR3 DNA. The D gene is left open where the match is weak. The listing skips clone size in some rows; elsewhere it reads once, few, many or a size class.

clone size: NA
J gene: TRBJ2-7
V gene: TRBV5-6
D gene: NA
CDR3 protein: CASTPGISYEQYF
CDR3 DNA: TGTGCCAGCACCCCGGGGATCTCCTACGAGCAGTACTTC

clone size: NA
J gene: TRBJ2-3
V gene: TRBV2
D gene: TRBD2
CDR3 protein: CASSEIIAGGTDTQYF
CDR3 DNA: TGTGCCAGCAGTGAAATAATAGCGGGGGGCACAGATACGCAGTATTTT

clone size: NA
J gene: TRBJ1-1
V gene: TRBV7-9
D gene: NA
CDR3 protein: CASSFSTGTRLSDTEAFF
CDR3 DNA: TGTGCCAGCAGCTTTAGTACCGGGACAAGGCTTTCGGACACTGAAGCTTTCTTT

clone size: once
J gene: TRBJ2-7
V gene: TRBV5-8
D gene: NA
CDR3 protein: CASSDTGVRFPQYEQYF
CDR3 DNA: TGTGCCAGCAGCGATACGGGCGTCCGTTTCCCCCAGTACGAGCAGTACTTC

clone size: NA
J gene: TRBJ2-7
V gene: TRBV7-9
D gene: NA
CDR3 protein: CASSLSGYEQYF
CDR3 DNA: TGTGCCAGCAGCCTTAGCGGCTACGAGCAGTACTTC

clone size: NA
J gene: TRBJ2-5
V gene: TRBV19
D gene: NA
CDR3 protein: CASSILAWGPKETQYF
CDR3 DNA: TGTGCCAGTAGTATACTAGCGTGGGGGCCTAAAGAGACCCAGTACTTC

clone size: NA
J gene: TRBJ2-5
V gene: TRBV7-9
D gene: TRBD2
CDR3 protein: CASRRPGLAGAETQYF
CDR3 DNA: TGTGCCAGCAGGCGACCAGGACTAGCGGGAGCAGAGACCCAGTACTTC

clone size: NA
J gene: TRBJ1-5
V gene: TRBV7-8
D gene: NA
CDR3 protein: CASSLPADPMSNQPQHF
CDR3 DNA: TGTGCCAGCAGCTTACCTGCAGACCCTATGAGCAATCAGCCCCAGCATTTT

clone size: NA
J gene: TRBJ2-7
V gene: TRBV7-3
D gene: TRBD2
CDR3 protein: CASSSSGLAGVEQYF
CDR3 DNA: TGTGCCAGCAGCTCCTCGGGACTAGCGGGAGTAGAGCAGTACTTC

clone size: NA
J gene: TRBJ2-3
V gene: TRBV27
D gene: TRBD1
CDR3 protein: CASSFIGQGSRDTQYF
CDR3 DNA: TGTGCCAGCAGTTTCATCGGACAGGGGTCTAGAGATACGCAGTATTTT

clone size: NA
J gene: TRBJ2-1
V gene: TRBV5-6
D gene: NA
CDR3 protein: CASSLEGYEQFF
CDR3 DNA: TGTGCCAGCAGCTTGGAAGGTTATGAGCAGTTCTTC

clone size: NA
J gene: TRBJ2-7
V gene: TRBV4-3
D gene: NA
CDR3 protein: CASSQGSSLNYEQYF
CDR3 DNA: TGCGCCAGCAGCCAAGGATCCTCCCTGAACTACGAGCAGTACTTC

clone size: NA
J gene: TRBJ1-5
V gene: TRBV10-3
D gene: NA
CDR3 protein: CAISESTYSNQPQHF
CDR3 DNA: TGTGCCATCAGTGAGTCAACGTATAGCAATCAGCCCCAGCATTTT

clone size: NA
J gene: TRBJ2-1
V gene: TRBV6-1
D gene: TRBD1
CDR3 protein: CASSGRQGYNEQFF
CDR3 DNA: TGTGCCAGCAGTGGTCGACAGGGTTACAATGAGCAGTTCTTC

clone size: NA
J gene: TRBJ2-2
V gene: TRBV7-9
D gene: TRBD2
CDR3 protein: CASSPRLAGDTGELFF
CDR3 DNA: TGTGCCAGCAGCCCTCGACTAGCGGGAGACACCGGGGAGCTGTTTTTT

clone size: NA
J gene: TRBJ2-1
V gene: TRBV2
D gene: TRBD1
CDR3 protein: CAARQGRDEQFF
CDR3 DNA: TGTGCTGCTAGACAGGGGAGAGATGAGCAGTTCTTC

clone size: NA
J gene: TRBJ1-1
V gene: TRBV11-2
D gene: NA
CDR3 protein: CASSLEVPLNTEAFF
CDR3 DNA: TGTGCCAGCAGCTTAGAAGTTCCGTTGAACACTGAAGCTTTCTTT

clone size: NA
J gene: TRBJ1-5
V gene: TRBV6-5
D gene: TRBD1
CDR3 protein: CASSNRQGGQPQHF
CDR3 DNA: TGTGCCAGCAGCAACCGACAGGGAGGTCAGCCCCAGCATTTT

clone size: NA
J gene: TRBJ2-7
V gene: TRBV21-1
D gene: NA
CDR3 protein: CASSKRRGRSYEQYF
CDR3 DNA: TGTGCCAGCAGCAAAAGGCGGGGCAGGTCGTACGAGCAGTACTTC

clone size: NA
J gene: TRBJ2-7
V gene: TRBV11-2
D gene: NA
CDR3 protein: CASSLEQGPYEQYF
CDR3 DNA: TGTGCCAGCAGCTTAGAACAGGGCCCCTACGAGCAGTACTTC

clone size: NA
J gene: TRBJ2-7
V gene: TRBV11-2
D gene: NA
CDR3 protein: CASSLEQAYEQYF
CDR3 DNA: TGTGCCAGCAGCTTAGAACAGGCTTACGAGCAGTACTTC

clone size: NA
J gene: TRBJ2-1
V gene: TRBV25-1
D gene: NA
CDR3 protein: CASGTPGLIREQFF
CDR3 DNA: TGTGCCAGCGGGACGCCCGGACTTATTAGGGAGCAGTTCTTC

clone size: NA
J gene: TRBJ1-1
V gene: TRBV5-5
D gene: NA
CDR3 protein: CASSPDGRGTEAFF
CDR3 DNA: TGTGCCAGCAGCCCGGACGGACGCGGTACTGAAGCTTTCTTT

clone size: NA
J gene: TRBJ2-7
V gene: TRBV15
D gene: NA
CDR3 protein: CATRFTGLVFYEQYF
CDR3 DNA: TGTGCCACCAGATTCACAGGTCTGGTTTTCTACGAGCAGTACTTC

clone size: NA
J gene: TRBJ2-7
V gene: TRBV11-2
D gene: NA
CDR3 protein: CASSNEGDEQYF
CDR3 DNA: TGTGCCAGCAGCAACGAGGGGGACGAGCAGTACTTC

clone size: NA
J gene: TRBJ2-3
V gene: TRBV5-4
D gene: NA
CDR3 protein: CASSLDITRRDTQYF
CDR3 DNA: TGTGCCAGCAGCTTGGACATAACTAGGAGAGATACGCAGTATTTT

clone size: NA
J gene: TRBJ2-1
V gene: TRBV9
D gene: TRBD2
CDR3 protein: CASEVGGTTGPGFYNEQFF
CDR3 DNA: TGTGCCAGCGAGGTGGGGGGGACCACGGGACCCGGCTTCTACAATGAGCAGTTCTTC

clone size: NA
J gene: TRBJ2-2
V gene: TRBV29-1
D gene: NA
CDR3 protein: CSVEELVTGELFF
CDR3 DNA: TGCAGCGTTGAAGAATTAGTAACCGGGGAGCTGTTTTTT

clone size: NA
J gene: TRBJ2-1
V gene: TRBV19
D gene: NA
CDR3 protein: CASREFGDNEQFF
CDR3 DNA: TGTGCCAGTAGGGAGTTCGGAGACAATGAGCAGTTCTTC

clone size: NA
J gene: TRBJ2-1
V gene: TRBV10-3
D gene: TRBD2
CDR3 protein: CAISPGLAPNEQFF
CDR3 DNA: TGTGCCATCAGTCCGGGACTAGCGCCCAATGAGCAGTTCTTC

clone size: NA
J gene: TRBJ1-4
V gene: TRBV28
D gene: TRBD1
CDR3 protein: CASREQGTTNEKLFF
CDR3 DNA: TGTGCCAGCAGAGAACAGGGGACAACTAATGAAAAACTGTTTTTT

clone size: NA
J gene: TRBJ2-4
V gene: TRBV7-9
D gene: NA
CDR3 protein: CASSYSGEGAKNIQYF
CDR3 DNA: TGTGCCAGCAGCTATTCAGGGGAAGGGGCCAAAAACATTCAGTACTTC

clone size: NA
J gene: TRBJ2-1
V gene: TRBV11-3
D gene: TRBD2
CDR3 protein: CASSSNSGRARNEQFF
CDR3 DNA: TGTGCCAGCAGCTCGAATAGCGGGAGGGCCCGCAATGAGCAGTTCTTC

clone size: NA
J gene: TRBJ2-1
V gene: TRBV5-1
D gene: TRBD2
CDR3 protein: CASSSSGIHKGGNEQFF
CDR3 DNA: TGCGCCAGCAGCTCTAGCGGGATTCACAAAGGGGGCAATGAGCAGTTCTTC

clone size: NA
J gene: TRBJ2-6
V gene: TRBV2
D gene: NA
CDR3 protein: CAAEKRGAFSGANVLTF
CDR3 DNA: TGTGCCGCAGAAAAGCGTGGGGCCTTCTCTGGGGCCAACGTCCTGACTTTC

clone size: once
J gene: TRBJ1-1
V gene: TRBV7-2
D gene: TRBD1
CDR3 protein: CASSLVQGGNTEAFF
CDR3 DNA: TGTGCCAGCAGCTTAGTACAGGGGGGAAACACTGAAGCTTTCTTT

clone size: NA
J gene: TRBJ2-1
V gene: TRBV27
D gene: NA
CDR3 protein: CASSPSYNEQFF
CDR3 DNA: TGTGCCAGCAGTCCGTCCTACAATGAGCAGTTCTTC

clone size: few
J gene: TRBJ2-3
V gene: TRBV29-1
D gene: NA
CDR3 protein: CSVYEATSTDTQYF
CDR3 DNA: TGCAGCGTTTATGAGGCCACTAGCACAGATACGCAGTATTTT

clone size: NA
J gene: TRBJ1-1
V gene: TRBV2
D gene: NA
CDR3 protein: CASSDTDTEAFF
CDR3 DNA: TGTGCCAGCAGCGATACAGACACTGAAGCTTTCTTT

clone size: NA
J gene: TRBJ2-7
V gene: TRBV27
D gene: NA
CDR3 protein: CASSWGLTSEQYF
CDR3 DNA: TGTGCCAGCAGTTGGGGACTGACAAGCGAGCAGTACTTC

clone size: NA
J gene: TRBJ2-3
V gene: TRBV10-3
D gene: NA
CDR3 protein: CAISGGNTDTQYF
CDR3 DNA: TGTGCCATCAGTGGGGGGAACACAGATACGCAGTATTTT

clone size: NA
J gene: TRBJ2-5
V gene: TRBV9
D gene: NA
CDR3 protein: CASSAGTRQETQYF
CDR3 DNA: TGTGCCAGCAGCGCCGGGACAAGACAAGAGACCCAGTACTTC

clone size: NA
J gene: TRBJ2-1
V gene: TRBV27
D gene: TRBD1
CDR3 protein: CASSKRTGGSHEQFF
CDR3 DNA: TGTGCCAGCAGTAAAAGGACAGGGGGTTCACATGAGCAGTTCTTC

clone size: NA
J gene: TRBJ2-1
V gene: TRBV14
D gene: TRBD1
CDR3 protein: CASSFGTGHNEQFF
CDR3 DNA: TGTGCCAGCAGCTTCGGGACAGGCCACAATGAGCAGTTCTTC

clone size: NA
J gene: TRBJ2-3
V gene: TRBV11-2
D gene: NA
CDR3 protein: CASSLAAGLNTQYF
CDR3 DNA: TGTGCCAGCAGCTTAGCCGCGGGACTTAATACGCAGTATTTT

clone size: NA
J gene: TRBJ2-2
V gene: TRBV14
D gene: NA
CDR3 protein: CASSQRFRPGELFF
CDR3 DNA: TGTGCCAGCAGCCAAAGATTTCGTCCCGGGGAGCTGTTTTTT

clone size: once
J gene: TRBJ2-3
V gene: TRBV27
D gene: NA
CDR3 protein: CASSSDRSQYF
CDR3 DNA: TGTGCCAGCAGTTCAGATAGGTCACAGTATTTT

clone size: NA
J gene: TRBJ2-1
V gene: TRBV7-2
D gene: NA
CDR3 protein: CASSPPSYYNEQFF
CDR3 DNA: TGTGCCAGCAGCCCGCCGAGCTACTACAATGAGCAGTTCTTC

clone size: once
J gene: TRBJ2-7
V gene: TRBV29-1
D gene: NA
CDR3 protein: CSVVGDGYEQYF
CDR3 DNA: TGCAGCGTGGTCGGGGACGGCTACGAGCAGTACTTC

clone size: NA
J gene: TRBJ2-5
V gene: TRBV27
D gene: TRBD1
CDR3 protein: CASSPGTGQETQYF
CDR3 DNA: TGTGCCAGCAGTCCCGGGACAGGACAAGAGACCCAGTACTTC

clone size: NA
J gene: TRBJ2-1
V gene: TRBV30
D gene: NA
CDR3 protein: CAWSPPDGGLWDEQFF
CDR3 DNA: TGTGCCTGGAGTCCCCCAGACGGGGGATTGTGGGATGAGCAGTTCTTC

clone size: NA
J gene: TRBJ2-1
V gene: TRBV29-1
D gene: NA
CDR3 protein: CSVEVNEQFF
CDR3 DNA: TGCAGCGTTGAGGTGAATGAGCAGTTCTTC

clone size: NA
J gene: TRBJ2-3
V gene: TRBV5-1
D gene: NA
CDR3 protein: CASSLESGAGVTDTQYF
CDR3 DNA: TGCGCCAGCAGCTTGGAGAGCGGGGCAGGGGTCACAGATACGCAGTATTTT

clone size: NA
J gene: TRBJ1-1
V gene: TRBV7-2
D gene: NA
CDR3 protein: CASSLVGGSTEAFF
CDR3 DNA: TGTGCCAGCAGCTTAGTCGGGGGGAGCACTGAAGCTTTCTTT

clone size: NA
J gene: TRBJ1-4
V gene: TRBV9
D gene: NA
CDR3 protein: CASSVGAFATNEKLFF
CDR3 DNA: TGTGCCAGCAGCGTAGGTGCATTTGCAACTAATGAAAAACTGTTTTTT

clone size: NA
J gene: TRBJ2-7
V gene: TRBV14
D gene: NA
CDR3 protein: CASSSHYGYEQYF
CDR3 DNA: TGTGCCAGCAGCAGCCATTATGGGTACGAGCAGTACTTC

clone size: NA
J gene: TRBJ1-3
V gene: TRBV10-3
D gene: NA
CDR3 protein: CAISSDKSGNTIYF
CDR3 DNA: TGTGCCATCAGCTCAGACAAGTCTGGAAACACCATATATTTT

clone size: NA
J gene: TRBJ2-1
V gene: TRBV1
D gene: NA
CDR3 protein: CTSSQEQASGSYEQFF
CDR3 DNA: TGCACCAGCAGCCAAGAGCAAGCTAGCGGGAGTTATGAGCAGTTCTTC

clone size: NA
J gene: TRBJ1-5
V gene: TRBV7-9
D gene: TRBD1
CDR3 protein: CASSSLRGPGDQPQHF
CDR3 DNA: TGTGCCAGCAGCTCCCTCAGGGGGCCCGGGGATCAGCCCCAGCATTTT